These T cell receptor beta chains were read from a single sample in a study of blood T cell repertoires in COVID-19. Sequencing was performed with immunoSEQ multiplex PCR; in TCRdb, only in-frame clones are kept and a portion is missing. The table records approximately 240,000 clones, approximately 86% of them present only once. The sequenced sample consisted of peripheral blood. The receptor set was obtained from a woman between 25 and 40 years old who had recovered from COVID-19. Both conserved end residues are part of each CDR3. D genes are given only for firm matches. Size is stated for part of the rows, as once, few or many counts, or as a class when the clone is expanded.

abundance,v_gene,j_gene,len,d_gene,CDR3aa,CDR3nt
-,TRBV9,TRBJ2-1,16,-,CASSVGTVQRLNEQFF,TGTGCCAGCAGCGTAGGAACAGTCCAACGCCTCAATGAGCAGTTCTTC
-,TRBV27,TRBJ2-3,16,-,CASSWFAGQLTDTQYF,TGTGCCAGCAGTTGGTTTGCGGGACAGCTCACAGATACGCAGTATTTT
once,TRBV6-5,TRBJ1-1,14,TRBD1,CASSYGGQHTEAFF,TGTGCCAGCAGTTATGGGGGACAGCACACTGAAGCTTTCTTT
-,TRBV20-1,TRBJ2-5,13,-,CSASLANYGTQYF,TGCAGTGCGAGTCTAGCTAACTACGGGACCCAGTACTTC
once,TRBV5-1,TRBJ2-1,17,TRBD2,CASSRIKVSGVNNEQFF,TGCGCCAGCAGCCGCATAAAGGTTAGCGGGGTAAACAATGAGCAGTTCTTC
few,TRBV6-6,TRBJ1-1,14,-,CASSSIGQNTEAFF,TGTGCCAGCAGTTCAATCGGTCAGAACACTGAAGCTTTCTTT
-,TRBV4-2,TRBJ1-1,15,-,CASSQEAGGFSEAFF,TGTGCCAGCAGCCAAGAGGCGGGGGGGTTTTCTGAAGCTTTCTTT
few,TRBV5-1,TRBJ1-2,15,TRBD1,CASSLAGQGPRGYTF,TGCGCCAGCAGCTTGGCGGGACAGGGCCCGCGGGGCTACACCTTC
once,TRBV2,TRBJ1-2,13,-,CASSPVGGNGYTF,TGTGCCAGCAGTCCAGTAGGAGGGAATGGCTACACCTTC
-,TRBV7-9,TRBJ2-1,16,TRBD2,CASSTSREGDYNEQFF,TGTGCCAGCAGCACCTCCCGGGAGGGGGACTACAATGAGCAGTTCTTC
-,TRBV11-2,TRBJ2-1,15,TRBD1,CASSLGQGNYNEQFF,TGTGCCAGCAGCTTGGGACAGGGGAACTACAATGAGCAGTTCTTC
-,TRBV7-3,TRBJ1-5,17,TRBD1,CASRPQGGNRRNQPQHF,TGTGCCAGCAGACCACAGGGGGGGAACCGACGCAATCAGCCCCAGCATTTT
-,TRBV25-1,TRBJ2-1,13,-,CASSLGRNAEQFF,TGTGCCAGCAGTCTGGGCAGGAACGCTGAGCAGTTCTTC
-,TRBV11-1,TRBJ2-1,13,-,CASSLSRIHEQFF,TGTGCCAGCAGCTTATCCAGGATCCATGAGCAGTTCTTC
-,TRBV7-6,TRBJ2-3,16,-,CASSFEASLNTDTQYF,TGTGCCAGCAGCTTCGAAGCCTCCCTAAACACAGATACGCAGTATTTT
-,TRBV5-1,TRBJ1-2,16,-,CASSLEAGERKYGYTF,TGCGCCAGCAGCTTGGAGGCAGGGGAAAGAAAATATGGCTACACCTTC
-,TRBV6-5,TRBJ2-7,14,TRBD2,CASSRHSGGSEQYF,TGTGCCAGCAGTAGACATTCGGGGGGAAGCGAGCAGTACTTC
-,TRBV4-1,TRBJ1-5,14,TRBD1,CASSHGTVDQPQHF,TGCGCCAGCAGCCACGGGACAGTAGATCAGCCCCAGCATTTT
-,TRBV5-1,TRBJ2-5,17,TRBD1,CASSLRDRGRDEETQYF,TGCGCCAGCAGCCTCCGGGACAGGGGCAGGGATGAGGAGACCCAGTACTTC
-,TRBV29-1,TRBJ2-3,14,TRBD1,CSVPRDRAADTQYF,TGCAGCGTTCCACGGGACAGGGCTGCAGATACGCAGTATTTT
-,TRBV3-1/TRBV3-2,TRBJ2-2,14,TRBD2,CASSQVGGVGELFF,TGTGCCAGCAGCCAAGTGGGGGGGGTCGGGGAGCTGTTTTTT
-,TRBV2,TRBJ2-1,13,-,CASKKSSYNEQFF,TGTGCCAGCAAGAAGAGCTCCTACAATGAGCAGTTCTTC
-,TRBV25-1,TRBJ1-1,15,TRBD1,CASSDGSRGDRAAFF,TGTGCCAGCAGTGATGGGTCTCGAGGGGACAGAGCAGCTTTCTTT
-,TRBV7-2,TRBJ1-6,15,-,CASSLEGTSNSPLHF,TGTGCCAGCAGCTTAGAAGGGACTAGTAATTCACCCCTCCACTTT
-,TRBV21-1,TRBJ2-7,16,-,CASSKDVGAGPYEQYF,TGTGCCAGCAGCAAAGATGTAGGGGCAGGTCCCTACGAGCAGTACTTC
-,TRBV4-1,TRBJ1-5,15,TRBD1,CASSQMGQVNQPQHF,TGCGCCAGCAGCCAGATGGGACAGGTGAATCAGCCCCAGCATTTT
-,TRBV7-2,TRBJ1-2,13,-,CASSPGVYYGYTF,TGTGCCAGCAGCCCCGGAGTCTACTATGGCTACACCTTC
-,TRBV21-1,TRBJ1-1,16,-,CASSKGRRQGRTEAFF,TGTGCCAGCAGCAAAGGGAGGAGACAGGGAAGAACTGAAGCTTTCTTT
-,TRBV28,TRBJ2-3,15,-,CASSLGAGGTDTQYF,TGTGCCAGCAGTTTAGGAGCGGGCGGCACAGATACGCAGTATTTT
-,TRBV29-1,TRBJ1-4,15,TRBD1,CSVADRGQSNEKLFF,TGCAGCGTTGCAGACAGGGGTCAGTCTAATGAAAAACTGTTTTTT
-,TRBV4-2,TRBJ2-2,17,TRBD2,CASSHPPGTSEIGELFF,TGTGCCAGCAGCCACCCCCCCGGGACTAGCGAAATCGGGGAGCTGTTTTTT
-,TRBV11-2,TRBJ1-4,16,TRBD1,CASSPRWTGLNEKLFF,TGTGCCAGCAGCCCGCGTTGGACAGGACTTAATGAAAAACTGTTTTTT
-,TRBV7-2,TRBJ2-3,17,TRBD2,CASSLGISGAVPDTQYF,TGTGCCAGCAGCTTAGGTATTAGCGGGGCCGTTCCCGATACGCAGTATTTT
-,TRBV19,TRBJ1-5,18,-,CASSLRGGRGNSNQPQHF,TGTGCCAGTAGTTTGCGAGGGGGGAGGGGAAATAGCAATCAGCCCCAGCATTTT
-,TRBV27,TRBJ2-1,19,TRBD2,CASSHTGLAAPFSYNEQFF,TGTGCCAGCTCTCACACCGGACTAGCGGCACCCTTCTCCTACAATGAGCAGTTCTTC
-,TRBV2,TRBJ2-7,13,-,CASRNQDSYEQYF,TGTGCCAGCAGAAACCAAGACAGTTACGAGCAGTACTTC
-,TRBV2,TRBJ2-7,10,-,CAVNRAEQYF,TGTGCCGTCAACAGGGCCGAGCAGTACTTC
-,TRBV6-5,TRBJ1-2,13,-,CASRATRNYGYTF,TGTGCCAGCAGGGCGACAAGAAACTATGGCTACACCTTC
-,TRBV21-1,TRBJ1-4,16,-,CASSKARSGAGEKLFF,TGTGCCAGCAGCAAAGCGCGTTCAGGGGCGGGTGAAAAACTGTTTTTT
many,TRBV6-1,TRBJ2-3,19,TRBD1,CASSDEPNRGRDSTDTQYF,TGTGCCAGCAGTGACGAACCTAACAGGGGGCGGGATAGCACAGATACGCAGTATTTT
-,TRBV4-2,TRBJ1-6,15,-,CASSQATGYGSPLHF,TGTGCCAGCAGCCAAGCCACAGGGTACGGTTCACCCCTCCACTTT
-,TRBV6-5,TRBJ1-3,15,TRBD1,CASRTTGALGNTIYF,TGTGCCAGCAGGACCACAGGGGCGCTGGGAAACACCATATATTTT
-,TRBV7-6,TRBJ2-2,14,-,CASSLGVVPGELFF,TGTGCCAGCAGCTTAGGTGTAGTCCCCGGGGAGCTGTTTTTT
once,TRBV11-2,TRBJ2-2,14,-,CASSFSRNTGELFF,TGTGCCAGCAGCTTCTCCAGGAACACCGGGGAGCTGTTTTTT
few,TRBV7-3,TRBJ2-2,14,-,CASAMGARTGELFF,TGTGCCAGCGCCATGGGAGCGCGCACCGGGGAGCTGTTTTTT
-,TRBV6-5,TRBJ2-2,14,TRBD2,CASWGTTNTGELFF,TGTGCCAGCTGGGGGACTACGAACACCGGGGAGCTGTTTTTT
-,TRBV25-1,TRBJ1-4,18,-,CASSDSETDVSFGEKLFF,TGTGCCAGCAGTGATTCGGAGACCGACGTTTCTTTTGGTGAAAAACTGTTTTTT
many,TRBV29-1,TRBJ2-1,17,-,CSVEGLARRGSYNEQFF,TGCAGCGTTGAAGGATTAGCGAGGCGTGGCTCCTACAATGAGCAGTTCTTC
-,TRBV7-2,TRBJ2-7,14,-,CASSLARATYEQYF,TGTGCCAGCAGCTTAGCCAGGGCCACCTACGAGCAGTACTTC
-,TRBV6-5,TRBJ1-3,15,-,CASKQTGSSGNTIYF,TGTGCCAGCAAGCAGACAGGATCCTCTGGAAACACCATATATTTT
-,TRBV3-1/TRBV3-2,TRBJ2-7,18,-,CASSQGDPRGPSSYEQYF,TGTGCCAGCAGCCAAGGAGACCCAAGGGGTCCGAGCTCCTACGAGCAGTACTTC
-,TRBV7-9,TRBJ2-1,16,TRBD2,CASSLGSGGKGNEQFF,TGTGCCAGCAGCTTGGGCAGCGGGGGGAAGGGCAATGAGCAGTTCTTC
-,TRBV7-8,TRBJ2-5,17,-,CASSLASTRGRGETQYF,TGTGCCAGCAGCTTAGCGTCAACGCGGGGGAGGGGGGAGACCCAGTACTTC
-,TRBV6-2/TRBV6-3,TRBJ2-1,13,-,CASSYQGYNEQFF,TGTGCCAGCAGTTACCAGGGGTACAATGAGCAGTTCTTC